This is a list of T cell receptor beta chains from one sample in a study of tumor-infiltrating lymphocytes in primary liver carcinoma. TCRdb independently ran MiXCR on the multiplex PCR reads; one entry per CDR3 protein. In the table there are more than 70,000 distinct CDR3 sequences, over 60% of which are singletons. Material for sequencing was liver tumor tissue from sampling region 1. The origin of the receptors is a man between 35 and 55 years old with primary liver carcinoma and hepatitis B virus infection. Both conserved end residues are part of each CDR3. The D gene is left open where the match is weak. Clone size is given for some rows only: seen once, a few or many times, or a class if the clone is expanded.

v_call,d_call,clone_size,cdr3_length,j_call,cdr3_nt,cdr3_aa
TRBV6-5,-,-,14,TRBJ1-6,TGTGCCAGCACTTTACAGCGTAACAATTCACCCCTCCACTTT,CASTLQRNNSPLHF
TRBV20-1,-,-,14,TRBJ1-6,TGCAGTGCTAGACCACAGATGATGGATTCACCCCTCCACTTT,CSARPQMMDSPLHF
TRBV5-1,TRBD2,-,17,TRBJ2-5,TGCGCCAGCAGCTCGGGCACAACTAGCGGGAGACGTGAGACCCAGTACTTC,CASSSGTTSGRRETQYF
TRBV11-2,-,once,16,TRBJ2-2,TGTACTAGCAGCTTAGTGGCGCTAGAGGGAACCGGGGAGCTGGTATTT,CTSSLVALEGTGELVF
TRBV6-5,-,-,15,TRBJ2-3,TGTGCCATCAGCCAAGCAGGTTTTAGGACAGACACGCAGTATTTT,CAISQAGFRTDTQYF
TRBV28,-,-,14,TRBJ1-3,TGTACCAGCAGTCACCGAACGGGGGGGAACACCATATATTTT,CTSSHRTGGNTIYF
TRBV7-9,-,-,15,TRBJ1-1,TGTGCCAGCAGCCCTCAGAGGCTAATGAACACTGAAGCTCTCTTT,CASSPQRLMNTEALF
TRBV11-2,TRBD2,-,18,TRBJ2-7,TGTGCCAGCAGCTTAACCTTTGGACCAGCGGGAGGGGGGTACGAGCAGTACTTC,CASSLTFGPAGGGYEQYF
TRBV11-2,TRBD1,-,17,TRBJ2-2,TGTGCCAGTAGCTTTGATCGGGACAGGGTCGGCACCTGGGAGCTGTTATTT,CASSFDRDRVGTWELLF
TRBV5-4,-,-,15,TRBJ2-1,TGTGCCAGCAGCGATCGACTGGTGGGGTACAATGAGCAATTCTTC,CASSDRLVGYNEQFF
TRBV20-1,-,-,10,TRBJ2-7,TGCAGTGCTAGGGTCTACGAGCAGTACTTC,CSARVYEQYF
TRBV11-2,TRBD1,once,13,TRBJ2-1,TGTGCCATCAACAGGGGCTCTGGGAATGAGCACTTCTTC,CAINRGSGNEHFF
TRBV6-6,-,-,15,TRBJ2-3,TGTGCCAGCAGTTACTCGGGTTCTGGCACGGATATGCAGTATTTT,CASSYSGSGTDMQYF
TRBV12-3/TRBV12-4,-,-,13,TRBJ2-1,TGTACCAGCAGACCTCAAGGGTACAATGAGCAGTTCTTC,CTSRPQGYNEQFF